This is a list of T cell receptor beta chains from one sample in a study of PD-1 and CTLA-4 blockade in melanoma. Clones were sequenced by immunoSEQ multiplex PCR, and TCRdb holds only the in-frame ones, with some missing. The sample carries some 15,000 clones, roughly two thirds recorded once. The input for sequencing was CD8+ T cells from peripheral blood, taken before anti-PD-1 treatment. The receptors derive from a human donor with melanoma. CDR3s include the opening cysteine and the closing phenylalanine or tryptophan. D genes are given only for firm matches. Not all rows give a size; the values are once, few, many and, for expanded clones, a class.

TRBD2	TRBV3-1/TRBV3-2	-	TRBJ2-7	TGTGCCAGCAGCCCGGGGACTAGCGGGAGCTACGAGCAGTACTTC	CASSPGTSGSYEQYF
TRBD2	TRBV4-1	-	TRBJ2-2	TGCGCCAGCAGTTCTAGACTAGCGGAGAACACCGGGGAGCTGTTTTTT	CASSSRLAENTGELFF
-	TRBV25-1	few	TRBJ2-7	TGTGCCAGCAGTGAAAGCGCTAGCGTCCTCATAGACGAGCAGTACTTC	CASSESASVLIDEQYF
-	TRBV10-1	-	TRBJ2-7	TGCGCCAGCAGGGCCGTCGGGTCCTACGAGCAGTACTTC	CASRAVGSYEQYF
-	TRBV5-5	-	TRBJ2-7	TGTGCCAGCAGCTTGGAGGGCAGAGCCTACGAGCAGTACTTC	CASSLEGRAYEQYF
-	TRBV2	-	TRBJ1-2	TGTGCCAGCAGCCCGGCCAATAACTATGGCTACACCTTC	CASSPANNYGYTF
TRBD1	TRBV7-2	-	TRBJ1-2	TGTGCCAGCAGCCAGGGGGCAGGGCTCGGTATCTATGGCTACACCTTC	CASSQGAGLGIYGYTF
-	TRBV13	-	TRBJ2-5	TGTGCCAGCAGCCTCCGGGAATCCCAAGAGACCCAGTACTTC	CASSLRESQETQYF
-	TRBV2	few	TRBJ2-7	TGTGCCAGCAGTGAAGCACCAGCTTCCTACGAGCAGTACTTC	CASSEAPASYEQYF
-	TRBV11-3	medium-sized	TRBJ2-7	TGTGCCAGCAGCCTTGGGTCCTACGAGCAGTACTTC	CASSLGSYEQYF
-	TRBV30	-	TRBJ2-3	TGTGCCTGGAGTGTACAGGCAGATACGCAGTATTTT	CAWSVQADTQYF
-	TRBV6-5	once	TRBJ1-4	TGTGCCAGCAGTTACGGCGGCAGGGAAAAACTGTTTTTT	CASSYGGREKLFF
-	TRBV30	-	TRBJ2-3	TGTGCCTGGAGCTGGGTCACAGATACGCAGTATTTT	CAWSWVTDTQYF
TRBD1	TRBV27	-	TRBJ1-2	TGTGCCAGCAGTTTAACTTCCGGGACAGGGATTGAGTATGGCTACACCTTC	CASSLTSGTGIEYGYTF
-	TRBV30	once	TRBJ1-5	TGTGCCTATCGGGACAACTATCAGCCCCAGCATTTT	CAYRDNYQPQHF
-	TRBV9	few	TRBJ2-7	TGTGCCAGCAGCGTATTTGAGAGCTCCTACGAGCAGTACTTC	CASSVFESSYEQYF
-	TRBV27	-	TRBJ2-1	TGTGCCAGCAGCCTCCTGGGGGATAATGAGCAGTTCTTC	CASSLLGDNEQFF
TRBD1	TRBV24-1	-	TRBJ1-2	TGTGCCACCAGTGGCCCGACAGGGAATGGCTATGGCTACACCTTC	CATSGPTGNGYGYTF
TRBD2	TRBV11-3	few	TRBJ2-7	TGTGCCAGCAGCGTTAGCGGGGGCACCTACGAGCAGTACTTC	CASSVSGGTYEQYF
-	TRBV6-5	-	TRBJ1-2	TGTGCCAGCAGTTACTCGAGAACTTTGGGGACGTATGGCTACACCTTC	CASSYSRTLGTYGYTF
-	TRBV7-6	-	TRBJ1-1	TGTGCCAGCAGCTCCAGCAACACTGAAGCTTTCTTT	CASSSSNTEAFF
TRBD2	TRBV2	once	TRBJ2-1	TGTGCCACCGGATCGTTCTTAGCGGGGGCGGGAGATGAGCAGTTCTTC	CATGSFLAGAGDEQFF
TRBD1	TRBV29-1	-	TRBJ2-5	TGCAGCGTTGCTGCTGAGCACCCCGACAGGGTTCGGGAGACCCAGTACTTC	CSVAAEHPDRVRETQYF
-	TRBV7-9	-	TRBJ2-7	TGTGCCAGCAGCTACCGGGACAACCCCTACGAGCAGTACTTC	CASSYRDNPYEQYF
-	TRBV14	-	TRBJ2-7	TGTGCCAGCAGCCAAGTCCTAAGGGGCGAGCAGTACTTC	CASSQVLRGEQYF
-	TRBV7-9	-	TRBJ2-3	TGTGCCAGCAGCTCCGTAAACGGGGGGCGTACTAGCACAGATACGCAGTATTTT	CASSSVNGGRTSTDTQYF
TRBD2	TRBV12-5	once	TRBJ2-4	TGTGCTAGTGGCGCAGCGGGAGTGGAAAACATTCAGTACTTC	CASGAAGVENIQYF
-	TRBV29-1	-	TRBJ2-7	TGCAGCGTTGCCCCCGGGACTCCTACCTACGAGCAGTACTTC	CSVAPGTPTYEQYF
-	TRBV7-9	few	TRBJ1-6	TGTGCCAGCAGCTTATCAACCGTAGGAAATTCACCCCTCCACTTT	CASSLSTVGNSPLHF
-	TRBV5-4	-	TRBJ1-1	TGTGCCAGCAGCCGGCCAAGAGTAGGTGATACTGAAGCTTTCTTT	CASSRPRVGDTEAFF
-	TRBV6-6	-	TRBJ2-1	TGTGCCAGCAGTTACTCTCGCAATGAGCAGTTCTTC	CASSYSRNEQFF
TRBD2	TRBV27	once	TRBJ2-3	TGTGCCAGCAGTTCGATAGCGGGGGGTCCCCCAGATACGCAGTATTTT	CASSSIAGGPPDTQYF
TRBD1	TRBV6-5	-	TRBJ1-1	TGTGCCAGCAGGTCGACAGGGACGACTGAAGCTTTCTTT	CASRSTGTTEAFF
TRBD2	TRBV7-9	-	TRBJ2-7	TGTGCCAGCAGCACGGGGGGATTCTACGAGCAGTACTTC	CASSTGGFYEQYF
-	TRBV6-5	-	TRBJ1-4	TGTGCCAGCAGTTACTCCCATGAATCAAGGGAAAAACTGTTTTTT	CASSYSHESREKLFF
TRBD1	TRBV11-2	-	TRBJ1-2	TGTGCCAGCAGCCCTAGACAGGGGAGGGGCGGCTACACCTTC	CASSPRQGRGGYTF
-	TRBV7-6	-	TRBJ2-2	TGTGCCAGCAGCCATCGACGGGTCGTTGGAACCGGGGAGCTGTTTTTT	CASSHRRVVGTGELFF
TRBD1	TRBV10-3	-	TRBJ2-3	TGTGCCATCAGTGAGACAGGGGATGGCACAGATACGCAGTATTTT	CAISETGDGTDTQYF
-	TRBV6-4	-	TRBJ2-2	TGTGCCAGCAGGGGGAACACCGGGGAGCTGTTTTTT	CASRGNTGELFF
TRBD2	TRBV10-2	-	TRBJ2-3	TGCGCCAGCAGTGAAGGGACTAGCGGGAGGATGTCAGATACGCAGTATTTT	CASSEGTSGRMSDTQYF
-	TRBV25-1	-	TRBJ2-7	TGTGCCAGCAGCCCTTCCGACGGTTCTAGCTCCTACGAGCAGTACTTC	CASSPSDGSSSYEQYF
-	TRBV6-1	-	TRBJ1-4	TGTGCCAGCAGTGAAGGAGCGGACGGTGGGTTTTTT	CASSEGADGGFF
TRBD2	TRBV6-6	-	TRBJ2-7	TGTGCCAGCAGTTACGCCAGCGGGAGTCGGTACGAGCAGTACTTC	CASSYASGSRYEQYF
-	TRBV9	-	TRBJ2-7	TGTGCCAGCAGCGTAGCGGGCAGGGGACCCTACGAGCAGTACTTC	CASSVAGRGPYEQYF
TRBD1	TRBV27	-	TRBJ2-1	TGTGCCAGCAACGTACAGGGGGCGATCCCCCTACACTACAATGAGCAGTTCTTC	CASNVQGAIPLHYNEQFF
TRBD1	TRBV19	-	TRBJ1-1	TGTGCCAGTAGTCGACAGGGGGCAGCTGAAGCTTTCTTT	CASSRQGAAEAFF
-	TRBV30	-	TRBJ1-2	TGTGCCTGGGACGGCTACACCTTC	CAWDGYTF
TRBD1	TRBV27	few	TRBJ2-5	TGTGCCAGCAGTCCACAGGAGGACAGGGGTGAGACCCAGTACTTC	CASSPQEDRGETQYF
-	TRBV7-6	-	TRBJ1-5	TGTGCCAGCAGCTCCGGGCCGATCGGCCAGCCCCAGCATTTT	CASSSGPIGQPQHF
-	TRBV2	-	TRBJ1-1	TGTGCCGTGATTAAGGGGGGCGCATACACTGAAGCTTTCTTT	CAVIKGGAYTEAFF
-	TRBV14	-	TRBJ2-3	TGTGCCAGCAGCCCCCTTGGGGGCACAGATACGCAGTATTTT	CASSPLGGTDTQYF
-	TRBV10-1	-	TRBJ1-1	TGCGCCAGCAGGGAAAGCAGTACTCCGGAGACTGAAGCTTTCTTT	CASRESSTPETEAFF
-	TRBV27	-	TRBJ2-2	TGTGCCAGCAGAAGTTTAGGGGTATCCGGGGAGCTGTTTTTT	CASRSLGVSGELFF
-	TRBV10-3	few	TRBJ1-4	TGTGCCATCAGTGAGTCCCCGACTGCAACTAATGAAAAACTGTTTTTT	CAISESPTATNEKLFF
-	TRBV10-3	few	TRBJ2-7	TGTGCCATCAGTGAGGACAACTACGAGCAGTACTTC	CAISEDNYEQYF
TRBD2	TRBV30	-	TRBJ2-5	TGTGCCTGGAGTTATAGCGGGAGCCATGAGACCCAGTACTTC	CAWSYSGSHETQYF
TRBD1	TRBV9	-	TRBJ1-2	TGTGCCAGCAGCGGGACAGGAACGGATGGCTACACCTTC	CASSGTGTDGYTF